This TCR beta chain was retrieved from a study of blood T cell repertoires in COVID-19. Using immunoSEQ multiplex PCR, the repertoire was profiled, and TCRdb retains in-frame clones only, with some absent. The table lists some 60,000 clones, 65% to 80% of them singletons. The CDR3 contains 16 residues. Trimming removed 0 bases from V and 6 bases from J, with 15 bases in between. CDR1 MNHNY and CDR2 SVGAGI come from the germline V gene (reference sequence). J is TRBJ1-5 and V is TRBV6-6; D is unresolved. The clonotype originates from a man aged 30 to 45 with COVID-19, enrolled during active disease. Sequenced: peripheral blood. The CDR3 DNA sequence: TGTGCCAGCAGTTACTCGATAGTCGGGGTTGGTCAGCCCCAGCATTTT. It yields the protein CASSYSIVGVGQPQHF.